This passage covers 24 T cell receptor beta chains from one sample sequenced in a study of T cell changes during pregnancy in multiple sclerosis. The assay was immunoSEQ multiplex PCR, and TCRdb's table has in-frame clones only and misses some. This sample yields tens of thousands of clones, of which approximately 87% are seen a single time; approximately 5% belongs to the top ten. The material sequenced was peripheral blood from another person, used as feeder cells. The receptors come from a human donor whose cells served as feeder cells for cultures in a pregnancy study.

Concerning this clone: Other DNA sequences in this specimen translate into the identical CDR3. Here the CDR3 DNA reads TGTGCCAGCAGCGTAGGTGGAGAGAACACTGAAGCTTTCTTT. Protein sequence: CASSVGGENTEAFF. V and J are TRBV9 and TRBJ1-1; D is ambiguous. V was shortened by 0 bases and J by 1 base, with 7 bases between the two germline ends. The CDR3 is 14 residues long. The germline V gene encodes CDR1 SGDLS and CDR2 YYNGEE.

In its sample, this clone was seen a few times. The chain carries TRBV11-2 and TRBJ2-1; D uncertain. V lost 5 bases to trimming and J lost 4 bases, with 15 bases between them. This CDR3 is built from 15 residues. CDR1 SGHAT and CDR2 FQNNGV come from the germline V gene. CDR3 sequence (DNA): TGTGCCAGCAGCCCCCCCAGGTTGGAGTACAATGAGCAGTTCTTC. It codes for CASSPPRLEYNEQFF.

The chain joins TRBV11-3 to TRBJ1-1, with 9 bases fitting TRBD1. V lost 5 bases to trimming and J lost 0 bases; unmatched junction nucleotides: 4. The CDR3 runs 15 residues. Germline CDR1 SGHNT, CDR2 YENEEA. The CDR3 spells CASSLTGGVNTEAFF. For the CDR3, the DNA is TGTGCCAGCAGCCTGACAGGGGGGGTGAACACTGAAGCTTTCTTT.

The chain has TRBV19 and TRBJ2-6; D is uncertain. The CDR3 sequence is 15 residues long. V lost 5 bases and J 0 bases, leaving 8 bases between the germline ends. CDR1 and CDR2 from the germline V gene are LNHDA and SQIVND (reference sequence). The CDR3 spells CASSPPNSGANVLTF. In DNA, the CDR3 is TGTGCCAGTAGTCCGCCTAACTCTGGGGCCAACGTCCTGACTTTC.

The chain recombines TRBV9 with TRBJ2-3; D call uncertain. CDR1 SGDLS and CDR2 YYNGEE come from the germline V gene. This CDR3 is built from 14 residues. V dropped 2 bases and J dropped 2 bases, with 9 bases sitting between them. Here the CDR3 DNA reads TGTGCCAGCAGCGTCCACGAACTCACAGATACGCAGTATTTT. Its protein product is CASSVHELTDTQYF.

The chain has TRBV2 and TRBJ2-7; D gene unclear. The germline gives CDR1 SNHLY, CDR2 FYNNEI. Trimming removed 2 bases from V and 3 bases from J, with 11 bases in between. The CDR3 length is 14 residues. The CDR3 reads CASSEPFRSYEQYF. CDR3 DNA: TGTGCCAGCAGTGAACCCTTCCGGAGCTACGAGCAGTACTTC.

The chain employs TRBV29-1 and TRBJ2-1; 8 nucleotides match TRBD2. This CDR3 spans 15 amino acids. Per the germline V gene, CDR1 is SQVTM and CDR2 is ANQGSEA. Germline trimming cut 1 base from V and 4 bases from J; bases unmatched to any gene: 6. CDR3 nucleotides: TGCAGCGTTGAAGCGGGAGGGCTTTCGTACAATGAGCAGTTCTTC. This codes for CSVEAGGLSYNEQFF.

V usage is TRBV7-9 and J usage is TRBJ1-1; TRBD1 might be the D (5 bases). The V end lost 0 bases, the J end lost 2 bases, and 7 bases lay between the germline ends. CDR3 length: 14 amino acids. Per germline, CDR1 SEHNR and CDR2 FQNEAQ (reference sequence). The chain's CDR3 is CASSLAGGNTEAFF. The CDR3 DNA follows: TGTGCCAGCAGCTTAGCGGGGGGTAACACTGAAGCTTTCTTT. The full variable domain, with the rest looked up from reference TRBV7-9 and TRBJ1-1, is DTGVSQNPRHKITKRGQNVTFRCDPISEHNRLYWYRQTLGQGPEFLTYFQNEAQLEKSRLLSDRFSAERPKGSFSTLEIQRTEQGDSAMYLCASSLAGGNTEAFFGQGTRLTVV.

The chain links TRBV11-2 to TRBJ1-1; D may be TRBD1 (6 bases). This CDR3 is 15 amino acids long. In germline, CDR1 is SGHAT, CDR2 FQNNGV. Trimming left V 3 bases short and J 2 bases short, with 13 bases between. The CDR3 nucleotides read TGTGCCAGCAGCTTGAGCGGACAGAGCAACACTGAAGCTTTCTTT. Protein sequence: CASSLSGQSNTEAFF.

For the CDR3, the DNA is TGCGCCAGCAGCTTGGATGCAGGGCCTACTAACTATGGCTACACCTTC. It specifies CASSLDAGPTNYGYTF. This chain joins TRBV5-1 and TRBJ1-2, with TRBD1 as a possible D gene (5 bases). Trimming left V 0 bases short and J 0 bases short, with 12 bases between. CDR1 is SGHRS, CDR2 YFSETQ, per germline. CDR3 length equals 16 residues.

The chain has TRBV7-8 and TRBJ2-3, with a tentative D call TRBD2 (6 bases). V lost 5 bases and J lost 1, with 13 bases in between. CDR1 is SGHVS and CDR2 is FQNEAQ in the germline V gene. This CDR3 is 15 amino acids long. The CDR3 sequence: CASSPRGRGTDTQYF. The CDR3, as DNA: TGTGCCAGCAGCCCCCGGGGGAGAGGCACAGATACGCAGTATTTT.

In this sample, this clone turned up once. The chain is built from TRBV15 and TRBJ1-5, with 7 bases aligning to TRBD1. Unmatched junction bases numbered 10, after V lost 8 bases and J lost 3 bases. In germline, CDR1 is LNHNV, CDR2 YYDKDF (reference sequence). This CDR3 is 15 amino acids long. The CDR3 loop reads CATGVAGQYNQPQHF. The CDR3 bases are TGTGCCACCGGGGTTGCGGGACAGTACAATCAGCCCCAGCATTTT.

The chain is built from TRBV6-6 and TRBJ2-1; tentatively, D is TRBD2 (6 bases). The CDR3 length is 14 residues. The germline CDR1 and CDR2 sequences are MNHNY and SVGAGI (reference sequence). V gave up 5 bases and J gave up 15 bases, with 23 bases separating them. The CDR3 here is CASSGDPYVGGPFF. The CDR3, as DNA: TGTGCCAGCAGTGGCGATCCCTATGTGGGGGGTCCGTTCTTC.

In nucleotides, the CDR3 is TGTGCCAGCAGCCAAATTTCTGGCGGGATGAGCTCCTACGAGCAGTACTTC. This translates into CASSQISGGMSSYEQYF. This chain joins TRBV4-2 and TRBJ2-7, with D maybe TRBD2 (6 bases). This CDR3 has 17 amino acids. Germline CDR1 LGHNA, CDR2 YNFKEQ. V was cut by 2 bases and J by 0 bases, with 17 bases left in between.

The chain couples TRBV5-1 to TRBJ1-6, with D perhaps TRBD1 (6 bases). V lost 0 bases, J lost 3 bases, and 10 bases lay in between. The CDR3 has 16 residues. Germline CDR1 is SGHRS and CDR2 is YFSETQ. CDR3: CASSLEPGHYNSPLHF. As DNA, the CDR3 is TGCGCCAGCAGCTTGGAACCGGGACACTATAATTCACCCCTCCACTTT. The variable domain in full, with the rest retrieved from reference TRBV5-1 and TRBJ1-6, is KAGVTQTPRYLIKTRGQQVTLSCSPISGHRSVSWYQQTPGQGLQFLFEYFSETQRNKGNFPGRFSGRQFSNSRSEMNVSTLELGDSALYLCASSLEPGHYNSPLHFGNGTRLTVT.

This rearrangement joins TRBV27 to TRBJ2-7, with D perhaps given as TRBD1 or TRBD2 (5 bases each). In germline, CDR1 is MNHEY, CDR2 SMNVEV (reference sequence). V lost 5 bases, J lost 2 bases, and 13 bases lay in between. The CDR3 is 14 residues long. For the CDR3, the DNA is TGTGCCAGCAGTCAAGGGACGGCTCCCTACGAGCAGTACTTC. Amino acid sequence: CASSQGTAPYEQYF.

CDR3 amino acids: CASSSTVGANYGYTF. In DNA form, the CDR3 reads TGTGCCAGCAGCTCGACCGTAGGGGCTAACTATGGCTACACCTTC. This chain links TRBV7-8 with TRBJ1-2; maybe TRBD1 (5 bases). The CDR3 is 15 amino acids. Germline lookup yields CDR1 SGHVS and CDR2 FQNEAQ. The V gene lost 4 bases and the J gene lost 0 bases, with 12 bases spanning the gap.

The chain has TRBV2 and TRBJ1-5; no definite D call. Germline V gene data show CDR1 as SNHLY and CDR2 as FYNNEI. The CDR3 is 17 residues long. V gave up 1 base and J gave up 2 bases, with 15 bases separating them. CDR3 bases: TGTGCCAGCAGTGAAGGGACTGCTTTTTGGGGCAATCAGCCCCAGCATTTT. Protein: CASSEGTAFWGNQPQHF.

CDR3 protein: CAISNNRAGQPQHF. CDR3 in DNA: TGTGCCATCAGTAATAACAGGGCTGGTCAGCCCCAGCATTTT. The chain employs TRBV10-3 and TRBJ1-5; possibly TRBD1 for D (6 bases). The CDR3 contains 14 residues. The germline V and J ends were trimmed by 5 bases and 6 bases, with 14 bases remaining between them. Germline CDR1 is ENHRY and CDR2 is SYGVKD.

The rearrangement links TRBV21-1 to TRBJ1-2; the listed D gene, TRBD1, was not tested against the DNA. TRBV21-1 is listed as a pseudogene. The CDR3 has 19 residues. The CDR3 here is CASSKAPVGQSLTQYGYTF. The CDR3 DNA sequence: TGTGCCAGCAGCAAAGCGCCGGTAGGACAGTCGCTAACCCAATATGGCTACACCTTC.

The rearrangement joins TRBV2 to TRBJ2-6; D tentatively fits TRBD1 or TRBD2 (6 bases each). Germline V lookup: CDR1 SNHLY, CDR2 FYNNEI. The CDR3 contains 16 residues. The V end was cut by 6 bases, the J end by 3 bases, with 15 bases between. Written as DNA, the CDR3 is TGTGCCAGCAGGGCGATGGGGGGCAGTGGGGCCAACGTCCTGACTTTC. Encoded protein: CASRAMGGSGANVLTF.

The chain uses TRBV28 and TRBJ1-3, with 9 bases aligning to TRBD1. Trimming removed 3 bases from V and 3 bases from J; junction bases left unmatched: 12. The germline V gene encodes CDR1 MDHEN and CDR2 SYDVKM. The CDR3 runs to 18 residues. CDR3 residues: CASSFITGGAKGGNTIYF. For the CDR3, the DNA is TGTGCCAGCAGTTTTATAACAGGGGGCGCAAAAGGTGGAAACACCATATATTTT.

The rearrangement links TRBV9 to TRBJ2-7, with D perhaps TRBD2 (5 bases). This CDR3 has 15 residues. The ends were cut back, 0 bases at V and 2 bases at J, with 12 bases in the middle. Germline assignment: CDR1 SGDLS and CDR2 YYNGEE. CDR3 in amino acids: CASSVEGGRAYEQYF. The CDR3 DNA reads as TGTGCCAGCAGCGTAGAAGGAGGACGGGCCTACGAGCAGTACTTC.

The rearrangement uses TRBV25-1 and TRBJ1-4; the D gene is possibly TRBD1 (6 bases). The CDR3 runs 12 residues. The germline CDR1 and CDR2 sequences are MGHDK and SYGVNS. V was pared by 10 bases and J by 6 bases, with 12 bases between. CDR3 nucleotides: TGTGCCACCAATAGGGGGGATGAAAAACTGTTTTTT. This gives the protein CATNRGDEKLFF.